The present T cell receptor (beta chain) was sequenced within a study of blood T cell repertoires in COVID-19. This table comes from immunoSEQ multiplex PCR, and its TCRdb copy is limited to in-frame clones, with some not included. This table has 200,000 to 250,000 clones, around three quarters appearing once. The V end lost 4 bases, the J end lost 2 bases, and 11 bases lay between the germline ends. The CDR3 extends over 14 amino acids. The germline V gene encodes CDR1 SGHDN and CDR2 FVKESK. Sequencing was performed on peripheral blood. The chain is built from TRBV14 and TRBJ2-5, with D possibly TRBD1 on 5 matching bases. The TCR sequence derives from a woman in her seventies with acute or convalescent COVID-19. This CDR3 is CASSPVQVQETQYF. In nucleotides, the CDR3 is TGTGCCAGCAGCCCGGTACAGGTACAAGAGACCCAGTACTTC.